One sample yielded the 3 T cell receptor beta chains listed below, sequenced in a study of T cells in Graves' hyperthyroidism and ophthalmopathy. Regions amplified from RNA transcripts were the TCR beta CDR3 regions. Initially, a first-round RT-PCR of the TCR CDR3 employed the HTBI primer set. One entry per CDR3 protein, called by TCRdb with MiXCR from the multiplex PCR reads. There are some 400,000 distinct CDR3 sequences in the sample; roughly 19% occur only once, and 3% to 4% lies in the top ten. Material for sequencing was blood. These receptors originate from a woman between 18 and 30 years old with Graves' hyperthyroidism.

This clonotype was found once. This rearrangement joins TRBV7-8 to TRBJ1-1; no definite D call. The V gene lost 5 bases and the J gene lost 0 bases, with 16 bases spanning the gap. The germline CDR1 and CDR2 sequences are SGHVS and FQNEAQ. The CDR3 is 16 amino acids. The CDR3 nucleotides read TGTGCCAGCAGCACTAGGTCAGCATCCATGAACACTGAAGCTTTCTTT. This codes for CASSTRSASMNTEAFF.

This clonotype showed up many times. This chain links TRBV4-2 with TRBJ1-5; D gene unclear. This CDR3 contains 14 residues. In germline, CDR1 is LGHNA, CDR2 YNFKEQ. The V end was cut by 1 base, the J end by 5 bases, with 9 bases between. CDR3 sequence (DNA): TGTGCCAGCAGCCAAGTAGGAACGGATCAGCCCCAGCATTTT. This sequence encodes CASSQVGTDQPQHF.

In this sample, this clonotype turned up many times. The chain employs TRBV3-1 and TRBJ2-7; D is uncertain. The CDR3 spans 15 residues. Per the germline V gene, CDR1 is LGHDT and CDR2 is YNNKEL (reference sequence). The germline V and J ends were trimmed by 4 bases and 3 bases, with 16 bases remaining between them. The CDR3 DNA reads TGTGCCAGCAGCCGCACCGGGTCGTCAATCTACGAGCAGTACTTC. Its protein is CASSRTGSSIYEQYF.